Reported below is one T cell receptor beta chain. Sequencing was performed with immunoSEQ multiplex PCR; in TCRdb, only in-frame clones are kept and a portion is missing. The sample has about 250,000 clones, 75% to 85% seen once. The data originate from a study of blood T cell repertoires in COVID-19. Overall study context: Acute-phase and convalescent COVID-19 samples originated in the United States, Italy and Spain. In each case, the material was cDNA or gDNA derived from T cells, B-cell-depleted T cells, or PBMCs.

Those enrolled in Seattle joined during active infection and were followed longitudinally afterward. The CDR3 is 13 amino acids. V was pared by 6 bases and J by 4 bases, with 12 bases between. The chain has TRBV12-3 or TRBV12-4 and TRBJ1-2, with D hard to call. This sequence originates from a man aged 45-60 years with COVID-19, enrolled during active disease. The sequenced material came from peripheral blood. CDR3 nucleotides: TGTGCCAGCAGACAAACAGACACCTATGGCTACACCTTC. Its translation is CASRQTDTYGYTF.